This is a list of T cell receptor beta chains from one sample in a study of T cells after posttransplantation cyclophosphamide. Libraries were prepared by immunoSEQ multiplex PCR; TCRdb keeps only in-frame clonotypes and omits some of them. The repertoire holds some 10,000 clones, with around 81% as singletons. The sample here was PBMCs, taken 1,700 to 2,000 days after allogeneic stem cell transplant with posttransplant cyclophosphamide. The source of these receptors is a female patient in her fifties who received an allogeneic stem cell transplant from a related donor, was CMV-positive, and had no GVHD. Among the T cells, some may be from the graft donor. The CDR3 runs from the conserved cysteine through the conserved F or W. The order of the fields is V gene, clone size, J gene, D gene, CDR3 protein, CDR3 DNA. The D gene is left open where the match is weak. Some rows have no size entry. The others give once, few or many, or a class for an expanded clone.

V gene: TRBV6-1
clone size: -
J gene: TRBJ2-2
D gene: TRBD2
CDR3 protein: CASSEGPGLADGELFF
CDR3 DNA: TGTGCCAGCAGTGAAGGGCCAGGACTAGCTGACGGGGAGCTGTTTTTT

V gene: TRBV29-1
clone size: -
J gene: TRBJ2-2
D gene: -
CDR3 protein: CSVELPSSDTGELFF
CDR3 DNA: TGCAGCGTTGAATTACCAAGCTCGGACACCGGGGAGCTGTTTTTT

V gene: TRBV28
clone size: -
J gene: TRBJ2-6
D gene: -
CDR3 protein: CASSLVGTGANVLTF
CDR3 DNA: TGTGCCAGCAGTTTAGTCGGGACTGGGGCCAACGTCCTGACTTTC

V gene: TRBV7-9
clone size: -
J gene: TRBJ2-7
D gene: TRBD1
CDR3 protein: CASSSGTGDEQYF
CDR3 DNA: TGTGCCAGCAGTTCCGGGACAGGGGACGAGCAGTACTTC

V gene: TRBV11-2
clone size: -
J gene: TRBJ1-1
D gene: -
CDR3 protein: CASTTLIGRATEAFF
CDR3 DNA: TGTGCCAGCACCACACTAATAGGGAGGGCCACTGAAGCTTTCTTT

V gene: TRBV2
clone size: once
J gene: TRBJ2-7
D gene: -
CDR3 protein: CASGGQLKYEQYF
CDR3 DNA: TGTGCCAGCGGAGGACAGCTAAAATACGAGCAGTACTTC

V gene: TRBV28
clone size: -
J gene: TRBJ2-1
D gene: -
CDR3 protein: CASIRGGNEQFF
CDR3 DNA: TGTGCCAGCATCCGTGGAGGGAATGAGCAGTTCTTC

V gene: TRBV29-1
clone size: -
J gene: TRBJ1-1
D gene: -
CDR3 protein: CSVVDPPAVEAFF
CDR3 DNA: TGCAGCGTTGTAGACCCCCCCGCAGTAGAAGCTTTCTTT

V gene: TRBV27
clone size: -
J gene: TRBJ1-2
D gene: -
CDR3 protein: CASSLRGYHYGYTF
CDR3 DNA: TGTGCCAGCAGTCTTAGGGGGTATCACTATGGCTACACCTTC

V gene: TRBV11-2
clone size: -
J gene: TRBJ2-7
D gene: -
CDR3 protein: CASSLMVGAWEQYF
CDR3 DNA: TGTGCCAGCAGCTTAATGGTGGGCGCATGGGAGCAGTACTTC

V gene: TRBV21-1
clone size: -
J gene: TRBJ2-7
D gene: -
CDR3 protein: CALARGSSYEQYF
CDR3 DNA: TGTGCCTTGGCCCGCGGTAGCTCCTACGAGCAGTACTTC

V gene: TRBV19
clone size: few
J gene: TRBJ1-2
D gene: -
CDR3 protein: CASNLRRRGANYGYTF
CDR3 DNA: TGTGCCAGTAACCTCCGGAGGAGGGGAGCTAACTATGGCTACACCTTC

V gene: TRBV6-6
clone size: -
J gene: TRBJ2-7
D gene: TRBD2
CDR3 protein: CASSPGTSGYEQYF
CDR3 DNA: TGTGCCAGCAGTCCCGGGACTAGCGGCTACGAGCAGTACTTC

V gene: TRBV4-2
clone size: -
J gene: TRBJ2-1
D gene: TRBD2
CDR3 protein: CASSQGVGTSGSNEQFF
CDR3 DNA: TGTGCCAGCAGCCAAGGCGTAGGGACTAGCGGGAGCAATGAGCAGTTCTTC

V gene: TRBV29-1
clone size: -
J gene: TRBJ1-2
D gene: TRBD1
CDR3 protein: CSVEDRDRETVYGYTF
CDR3 DNA: TGCAGCGTTGAAGACCGAGACAGGGAGACTGTTTATGGCTACACCTTC